This TCR beta chain was retrieved from a study of blood T cell repertoires in COVID-19. This clone was detected a few times. V gave up 8 bases and J gave up 7 bases; unmatched junction bases: 7. CDR1 SGHAT and CDR2 FQNNGV come from the germline V gene. CDR3 length equals 14 residues. Profiling relied on immunoSEQ multiplex PCR, and the TCRdb table lists in-frame clones only, not all of them. Seen here are over 150,000 clones, over 80% observed once, and the top ten hold approximately 8%. The sequence came from a woman aged 70 to 79 with COVID-19, enrolled during active disease. The sample taken for sequencing was peripheral blood. The chain joins TRBV11-2 to TRBJ1-4; TRBD1 matches at 10 bases. CDR3 amino acids: CASGPGQGSEKLFF. As DNA, the CDR3 is TGTGCCAGCGGTCCGGGACAGGGGTCTGAAAAACTGTTTTTT. Full variable domain (remainder filled in from reference TRBV11-2 and TRBJ1-4): EAGVAQSPRYKIIEKRQSVAFWCNPISGHATLYWYQQILGQGPKLLIQFQNNGVVDDSQLPKDRFSAERLKGVDSTLKIQPAKLEDSAVYLCASGPGQGSEKLFFGSGTQLSVL.